Shown below are 23 T cell receptor beta chains from a single sample sequenced in a study of blood T cell repertoires in COVID-19. Profiling relied on immunoSEQ multiplex PCR, and the TCRdb table lists in-frame clones only, not all of them. The sample consists of 18,000 or so clones, 75% to 90% of them appearing once. Source material: peripheral blood. These receptors all come from a man older than 75 with acute or convalescent COVID-19.

J is TRBJ1-2 and V is TRBV7-2; D is perhaps TRBD1 (6 bases). The germline CDR1 and CDR2 sequences are SGHTA and FQGNSA. Trimming pared 5 bases from V and 4 bases from J, leaving 17 bases between. The CDR3 runs 15 residues. CDR3 in amino acids: CASSAGAGDGYGYTF. CDR3 DNA sequence: TGTGCCAGCAGCGCGGGGGCCGGTGATGGCTATGGCTACACCTTC.

The table lists this clone with a few counts. The J gene is TRBJ1-1, the V gene TRBV9; tentatively, D is TRBD1 (5 bases). V dropped 3 bases and J dropped 0 bases, with 9 bases sitting between them. Germline CDR1 reads SGDLS; CDR2 reads YYNGEE. This CDR3 comprises 14 residues. This CDR3 reads CASSARVMNTEAFF. The CDR3 DNA follows: TGTGCCAGCAGCGCCAGGGTTATGAACACTGAAGCTTTCTTT.

The chain has TRBV7-2 and TRBJ2-7, with 13 nucleotides matching TRBD2. Germline values: CDR1 SGHTA, CDR2 FQGNSA. The CDR3 has 15 residues. Losses at the gene ends were 5 bases for V and 4 bases for J; bases not matched to a gene: 5. The CDR3 coding sequence is TGTGCCAGCAGCAAACTAGCGGGGGGGCCATACGAGCAGTACTTC. Amino acids: CASSKLAGGPYEQYF. Complete variable domain (other parts from reference TRBV7-2 and TRBJ2-7): GAGVSQSPSNKVTEKGKDVELRCDPISGHTALYWYRQSLGQGLEFLIYFQGNSAPDKSGLPSDRFSAERTGGSVSTLTIQRTQQEDSAVYLCASSKLAGGPYEQYFGPGTRLTVT.

The CDR3 spells CSASATGQAFF. CDR3 DNA: TGCAGTGCTAGCGCGACAGGGCAAGCTTTCTTT. The J gene is TRBJ1-1, the V gene TRBV20-1; 7 bases match TRBD1. The germline gives CDR1 DFQATT, CDR2 SNEGSKA (reference sequence). V was pared by 3 bases and J by 9 bases, with 4 bases of the junction left unmatched. This CDR3 has 11 residues.

The V gene is TRBV19, the J gene TRBJ1-6; 7 bases are shared with TRBD1. J lost 7 bases, V lost 9 bases, and 15 bases had no gene match. The germline V gene encodes CDR1 LNHDA and CDR2 SQIVND (reference sequence). The CDR3 covers 16 residues. The CDR3 DNA is TGTGCCAGCCAGCCTTTCACCGGGACAGCGAATTCACCCCTCCACTTT. Protein product: CASQPFTGTANSPLHF.

This sequence joins TRBV28 and TRBJ2-1, with 8 bases aligning to TRBD2. With 5 bases clipped from V and 12 bases from J, the junction kept 9 bases outside the gene matches. CDR1 and CDR2 (germline): MDHEN, SYDVKM. The CDR3 sequence is 13 residues long. The CDR3 region is CASSPPPLAVQFF. The DNA for the CDR3 is TGTGCCAGCAGTCCACCCCCACTAGCGGTGCAGTTCTTC.

This clone was seen a handful of times. This sequence joins TRBV2 and TRBJ1-4; D unclear. CDR1 SNHLY and CDR2 FYNNEI come from the germline V gene. Trimming shortened V by 6 bases and J by 3 bases, and 8 bases separated the two germline ends. The CDR3 is 13 residues long. The DNA for the CDR3 is TGTGCCAGCAGGACACGGTCTAATGAAAAACTGTTTTTT. Encoded protein: CASRTRSNEKLFF. The whole variable domain, remainder taken from reference TRBV2 and TRBJ1-4, is EPEVTQTPSHQVTQMGQEVILRCVPISNHLYFYWYRQILGQKVEFLVSFYNNEISEKSEIFDDQFSVERPDGSNFTLKIRSTKLEDSAMYFCASRTRSNEKLFFGSGTQLSVL.

The V call is TRBV6-5, the J call TRBJ1-6; D gene uncertain. CDR3 length: 15 residues. The V end lost 0 bases, the J end lost 4 bases, and 7 bases lay between the germline ends. Germline CDR1 MNHEY, CDR2 SVGAGI. CDR3 sequence (DNA): TGTGCCAGCAGTTACTCGAGGGAATATAATTCACCCCTCCACTTT. This codes for CASSYSREYNSPLHF.

The gene calls are TRBV3-1 (or the pseudogene TRBV3-2) and TRBJ2-3; 11 bases map to TRBD2. V was pared by 2 bases and J by 2 bases, with 12 bases of the junction left unmatched. Germline CDR1 reads LGHDT; CDR2 reads YNNKEL (reference sequence). The CDR3 is 19 residues long. The CDR3, as DNA: TGTGCCAGCAGCCAATATAGGGCTAGCGGGGGGACCAACACAGATACGCAGTATTTT. Translated, it gives CASSQYRASGGTNTDTQYF.

V and J are TRBV18 and TRBJ2-1; D might be TRBD2 (6 bases). The V and J ends lost 1 base and 9 bases respectively, with 10 bases between them. The germline gives CDR1 KGHSH, CDR2 LQKENI. CDR3 length equals 13 residues. The CDR3 loop is CASSPLEGSEQFF. The CDR3 DNA reads TGTGCCAGCTCACCACTGGAGGGCAGTGAGCAGTTCTTC.

A single count supports this clone. V and J are TRBV7-2 and TRBJ1-2; 11 bases agree with TRBD1. CDR1 and CDR2 (germline): SGHTA, FQGNSA. The CDR3 is 14 amino acids. Germline trimming cut 4 bases from V and 7 bases from J; bases unmatched to any gene: 5. CDR3 coding DNA: TGTGCCAGCAGCTACGGACAGGGGGCGGGTGGCTACACCTTC. Its translation: CASSYGQGAGGYTF.

Only a few counts were recorded for this clone. The chain couples TRBV7-3 to TRBJ2-3, with 10 bases that match TRBD2. The germline V gene encodes CDR1 SGHTA and CDR2 FQGTGA. The CDR3 is made up of 15 amino acids. Germline trimming cut 4 bases from V and 5 bases from J; bases unmatched to any gene: 6. The CDR3 loop reads CASSSGAGGQDTQYF. The CDR3 DNA reads TGTGCCAGCAGCTCCGGAGCGGGGGGGCAAGATACGCAGTATTTT.

The chain recombines TRBV6-1 with TRBJ1-5, with D tentatively TRBD1 (6 bases). V lost 2 bases and J lost 0, with 11 bases in between. CDR1 is MNHNS and CDR2 is SASEGT in the germline V gene. The CDR3 runs 16 residues. Here the CDR3 reads CASSERGQNSNQPQHF. CDR3 sequence (DNA): TGTGCCAGCAGTGAAAGAGGACAGAATAGCAATCAGCCCCAGCATTTT.

This chain joins TRBV7-9 and TRBJ1-2; D unclear. Trimming shortened V by 5 bases and J by 8 bases, and 15 bases separated the two germline ends. This CDR3 spans 13 amino acids. The germline CDR1 and CDR2 sequences are SEHNR and FQNEAQ (reference sequence). The CDR3 sequence is CASSPLAGGGYTF. CDR3 sequence (DNA): TGTGCCAGCAGCCCCCTGGCGGGCGGAGGCTACACCTTC.

This sequence joins TRBV14 and TRBJ1-2; a weak D match, TRBD1 (6 bases). The CDR3 runs 12 residues. The germline gives CDR1 SGHDN, CDR2 FVKESK. Trimming removed 4 bases from V and 4 bases from J, with 7 bases in between. CDR3 in amino acids: CASSPGAYGYTF. CDR3 coding DNA: TGTGCCAGCAGCCCAGGGGCCTATGGCTACACCTTC.

The V and J genes are TRBV6-1 and TRBJ2-7, with D possibly being TRBD1 (6 bases). Deletions cut 1 base from V and 2 bases from J, with 18 bases between. CDR1 is MNHNS and CDR2 is SASEGT in the germline V gene. The CDR3 runs to 17 residues. Here the CDR3 DNA reads TGTGCCAGCAGTGAAGGAAGATTGGCAGGGGTGACCTACGAGCAGTACTTC. Residues: CASSEGRLAGVTYEQYF.

The chain has TRBV30 and TRBJ2-6, with D unresolved. This CDR3 has 12 amino acids. Per germline, CDR1 GTSNPN and CDR2 SVGIG (reference sequence). Trimming removed 4 bases at V and 1 base at J, with 2 bases between. Written as DNA, the CDR3 is TGTGCCTGGACTTCTGGGGCCAACGTCCTGACTTTC. Protein: CAWTSGANVLTF.

The chain uses TRBV6-1 and TRBJ1-6; tentatively, D is TRBD1 (5 bases). Germline values: CDR1 MNHNS, CDR2 SASEGT. Trimming removed 1 base from V and 6 bases from J, with 13 bases in between. CDR3 size: 16 residues. The CDR3 nucleotides read TGTGCCAGCAGTGAAGGGCCTGGACAAATTAATTCACCCCTCCACTTT. Its translation: CASSEGPGQINSPLHF.

The chain recombines TRBV5-8 with TRBJ2-3; 10 bases are shared with TRBD2. V was clipped by 2 bases and J by 7 bases; unmatched bases: 7. CDR3 length: 15 amino acids. Germline-derived CDR1 and CDR2 are SGHTS and YDEGEE. The CDR3 protein is CASSFTSGEFYTQYF. As DNA, the CDR3 is TGTGCCAGCAGCTTTACTAGCGGGGAGTTCTATACGCAGTATTTT.

The chain joins TRBV19 to TRBJ1-3, with 7 bases aligning to TRBD1. Germline loops: CDR1 LNHDA, CDR2 SQIVND (reference sequence). This CDR3 has 15 residues. V lost 9 bases and J lost 2; bases outside the gene matches: 10. CDR3 protein: CASLYRGKAGNTIYF. Written as DNA, the CDR3 is TGTGCCAGCCTTTACAGGGGAAAGGCTGGAAACACCATATATTTT.

The gene calls are TRBV7-2 and TRBJ2-3; 14 bases fit TRBD2. V was pared by 3 bases and J by 6 bases, with 11 bases of the junction left unmatched. Germline loops: CDR1 SGHTA, CDR2 FQGNSA. The CDR3 consists of 18 residues. The CDR3 DNA sequence: TGTGCCAGCAGCTTTCGACTAGCGGGGGGGCTTTCCTCTGATACGCAGTATTTT. Translating gives CASSFRLAGGLSSDTQYF.

The chain links TRBV19 to TRBJ1-2; 8 positions agree with TRBD1. Trimming removed 2 bases from V and 2 bases from J; junction bases left unmatched: 4. CDR1 LNHDA and CDR2 SQIVND come from the germline V gene (reference sequence). The length of the CDR3 is 15 residues. The CDR3 reads CASSIRQGRNYGYTF. For the CDR3, the DNA is TGTGCCAGTAGTATACGACAGGGGAGAAACTATGGCTACACCTTC.

The chain combines TRBV10-2 with TRBJ2-1; possibly TRBD2 for D (5 bases). Germline V lookup: CDR1 WSHSY, CDR2 SAAADI. This CDR3 contains 13 residues. Trimming took 7 bases from V and 4 from J, leaving 11 bases between them. The CDR3 reads CASIATGYNEQFF. The CDR3, as DNA: TGCGCCAGCATTGCCACGGGATACAATGAGCAGTTCTTC.